The next 21 T cell receptor beta chains were all read from a single sample in a study of shared clonotypes between healthy human individuals. Using immunoSEQ multiplex PCR, the repertoire was profiled, and TCRdb retains in-frame clones only, with some absent. The sample includes some 470,000 clones, over 65% of them seen just once. What was sequenced was PBMCs. Receptors were obtained from a woman between 35 and 50 years old in good health. Some clones in this sample may be carry-over from other donors' samples.

This chain connects TRBV21-1 to TRBJ2-7. TRBV21-1 is a pseudogene. This CDR3 region has 15 residues. The CDR3 here is CASSNRDGYSYEQYF. Here the CDR3 DNA reads TGTGCCAGCAGCAACCGGGACGGATACTCCTACGAGCAGTACTTC.

This chain joins TRBV11-3 and TRBJ2-7; D is undetermined. The length of the CDR3 is 18 residues. Looked up from germline, CDR1 is SGHNT and CDR2 is YENEEA. Trimming took 0 bases from V and 5 from J, leaving 23 bases between them. CDR3 bases: TGTGCCAGCAGCTTAGATTGTATTGGTCACAGACCTTTAAACGAGCAGTACTTC. Encoded protein: CASSLDCIGHRPLNEQYF.

This sequence joins TRBV11-2 and TRBJ1-4; D remains ambiguous. The germline V and J ends were trimmed by 3 bases and 5 bases, with 7 bases remaining between them. The germline V gene has CDR1 SGHAT and CDR2 FQNNGV. The CDR3 covers 13 residues. CDR3 in amino acids: CASSFRTNEKLFF. DNA of the CDR3: TGTGCCAGCAGCTTTCGGACGAATGAAAAACTGTTTTTT. The whole variable domain, filled in from reference TRBV11-2 and TRBJ1-4, reads EAGVAQSPRYKIIEKRQSVAFWCNPISGHATLYWYQQILGQGPKLLIQFQNNGVVDDSQLPKDRFSAERLKGVDSTLKIQPAKLEDSAVYLCASSFRTNEKLFFGSGTQLSVL.

The chain's CDR3 is CASGKVSETQYF. The CDR3 nucleotides read TGTGCCAGCGGGAAGGTGTCGGAGACCCAGTACTTC. The chain couples TRBV2 to TRBJ2-5; D uncertain. Per the germline V gene, CDR1 is SNHLY and CDR2 is FYNNEI. The CDR3 covers 12 residues. The ends were cut back, 8 bases at V and 5 bases at J, with 12 bases in the middle.

V usage is TRBV6-1 and J usage is TRBJ2-1; D possibly matches TRBD1 or TRBD2 (5 bases each). Germline V CDR1 and CDR2: MNHNS, SASEGT. The CDR3 length is 14 residues. The germline V and J ends were trimmed by 7 bases and 10 bases, with 20 bases remaining between them. The CDR3 DNA is TGTGCCAGCAATAGACCTTTGTGGGGGAACGAGCAGTTCTTC. This codes for CASNRPLWGNEQFF.

This clone showed up just once. CDR3 nucleotides: TGTGCCAGCAGCCCTGGACCTCAGGGGGCTGGAGAGACCCAGTACTTC. Translating gives CASSPGPQGAGETQYF. The genes are TRBV5-4 and TRBJ2-5; 8 bases agree with TRBD1. Trimming at V came to 4 bases and at J to 4 bases, leaving 12 bases not matched to a gene. Germline V gives CDR1 SGHNT, CDR2 YYREEE (reference sequence). The CDR3 runs to 16 residues.

Concerning this clone itself: Possible read error: a much larger clone is one base away. The chain carries TRBV28 and TRBJ2-7; D might be TRBD2 (7 bases). The CDR3 runs 11 residues. Per germline, CDR1 MDHEN and CDR2 SYDVKM. DNA of the CDR3: TGTGCCAGCAGGGGGGGGGCCTCTCTGAACTTC. Translating gives CASRGGASLNF.

This clone showed up just once. DNA for the CDR3: TGTGCCAGCGGCTCGGGAGGGACGGGGTTCTACGAGCAGTACTTC. It translates to CASGSGGTGFYEQYF. This chain connects TRBV2 to TRBJ2-7; 8 bases fit TRBD2. Trimming took 8 bases from V and 3 from J; bases not matched to a gene: 12. Germline lookup yields CDR1 SNHLY and CDR2 FYNNEI. The CDR3 is made up of 15 amino acids.

The chain couples TRBV25-1 to TRBJ1-1; possible D gene TRBD1, 5 bases. CDR3 length equals 13 residues. Germline assignment: CDR1 MGHDK and CDR2 SYGVNS. Between the trimmed V and J ends, which lost 5 bases and 4 bases, there was a span of 11 bases. The DNA for the CDR3 is TGTGCCAGCAGTAGTGGGACGTTCACTGAAGCTTTCTTT. It encodes CASSSGTFTEAFF.

Comments on this clone: A read error is possible here, since a much larger clone lies one base away. This sequence joins TRBV6-1 and TRBJ2-7; the match to TRBD2 covers 8 bases. Germline CDR1 reads MNHNS; CDR2 reads SASEGT. CDR3 length: 15 amino acids. This CDR3 reads CANSEELAGSYEQYF. The CDR3 nucleotides are TGTGCCAACAGTGAAGAATTAGCGGGATCGTACGAGCAGTACTTC.

A note on this clone: A read error is the likely source, as a far larger clone sits one nucleotide away. Other DNA sequences in this sample translate to the same CDR3. The chain is built from TRBV27 and TRBJ2-7; D tentatively reads TRBD1 or TRBD2 (5 bases each). From germline, CDR1 is MNHEY and CDR2 SMNVEV (reference sequence). This CDR3 region has 12 residues. The CDR3 sequence is CASSFGTHEQYF. For the CDR3, the DNA is TGCGCCAGCAGTTTCGGGACCCACGAGCAGTACTTC.

Note on this clone: Other DNA sequences within the sample encode an identical CDR3. The chain uses TRBV7-9 and TRBJ1-3; D unresolved. CDR3 length: 15 residues. CDR1 and CDR2 (germline): SEHNR, FQNEAQ (reference sequence). Trimming stripped 5 bases from V and 0 bases from J, with 11 bases between. The CDR3 nucleotides read TGTGCCAGCAGCCACGACGGGCGCTCTGGAAACACCATATATTTT. Translating gives CASSHDGRSGNTIYF. Full variable domain (outside the CDR3, taken from reference TRBV7-9 and TRBJ1-3): DTGVSQNPRHKITKRGQNVTFRCDPISEHNRLYWYRQTLGQGPEFLTYFQNEAQLEKSRLLSDRFSAERPKGSFSTLEIQRTEQGDSAMYLCASSHDGRSGNTIYFGEGSWLTVV.

The chain couples TRBV6-5 to TRBJ2-7, with 7 nucleotides matching TRBD1. This CDR3 is 12 amino acids long. The V and J ends lost 2 bases and 6 bases, in that order; junction bases with no gene match: 1. Germline CDR1 MNHEY, CDR2 SVGAGI. The CDR3 loop reads CASSYDRAEQYF. CDR3 nucleotides: TGTGCCAGCAGTTACGACAGGGCCGAGCAGTACTTC.

The rearrangement uses TRBV4-2 and TRBJ1-2; D is possibly TRBD1 (5 bases). Germline V gene sequence: CDR1 LGHNA, CDR2 YNFKEQ. Trimming left V 5 bases short and J 1 base short, with 17 bases between. The CDR3 extends over 16 amino acids. Written as DNA, the CDR3 is TGTGCCAGCAGCTTGGACCTTGGACAACGTAACTATGGCTACACCTTC. Translation gives CASSLDLGQRNYGYTF.

A note on this clone: This same CDR3 is encoded by further DNA sequences in the sample. In DNA form, the CDR3 reads TGTGCCAGCAGCCCCAGGGATACGCAGTATTTT. Translated: CASSPRDTQYF. The chain joins TRBV2 to TRBJ2-3; D is ambiguous. The germline gives CDR1 SNHLY, CDR2 FYNNEI. This CDR3 has 11 residues. V was trimmed by 6 bases and J by 6 bases, leaving 7 bases between them.

This clone was recorded once. The gene calls are TRBV11-2 and TRBJ2-3, with 10 bases that match TRBD2. From germline, CDR1 is SGHAT and CDR2 FQNNGV. J was trimmed by 4 bases and V by 4 bases; bases with no gene match: 8. The CDR3 extends over 16 amino acids. The CDR3 DNA is TGTGCCAGCAGCTCCTCTAGCGGGAGTTGGGCAGATACGCAGTATTTT. Its translation is CASSSSSGSWADTQYF. Full variable domain (remainder filled in from reference TRBV11-2 and TRBJ2-3): EAGVAQSPRYKIIEKRQSVAFWCNPISGHATLYWYQQILGQGPKLLIQFQNNGVVDDSQLPKDRFSAERLKGVDSTLKIQPAKLEDSAVYLCASSSSSGSWADTQYFGPGTRLTVL.

CDR3 DNA sequence: TGTGCCAGCAGCCAAGATCGGGGGGCGCGACAGCCCCAGCATTTT. Protein sequence: CASSQDRGARQPQHF. The chain is built from TRBV4-2 and TRBJ1-5; D might be TRBD1 (6 bases). The CDR3 covers 15 residues. CDR1 is LGHNA, CDR2 YNFKEQ, per germline. The V end was cut by 0 bases, the J end by 7 bases, with 13 bases between.

A few counts support this clone. The rearrangement links TRBV15 to TRBJ2-3; D not certain. There are 14 residues in the CDR3. Germline CDR1 reads LNHNV; CDR2 reads YYDKDF (reference sequence). V was trimmed by 5 bases and J by 1 base, leaving 10 bases between them. The CDR3 DNA is TGTGCCACCAGCGATCACCTTGGCACAGATACGCAGTATTTT. Protein: CATSDHLGTDTQYF. Complete variable domain (other parts from reference TRBV15 and TRBJ2-3): DAMVIQNPRYQVTQFGKPVTLSCSQTLNHNVMYWYQQKSSQAPKLLFHYYDKDFNNEADTPDNFQSRRPNTSFCFLDIRSPGLGDTAMYLCATSDHLGTDTQYFGPGTRLTVL.

This clone was seen just once. This sequence joins TRBV9 and TRBJ2-7, with 11 bases lining up with TRBD2. In germline, CDR1 is SGDLS, CDR2 YYNGEE. The CDR3 has 18 residues. The ends lost 0 bases at V and 4 bases at J; junction bases unmatched: 12. CDR3 DNA sequence: TGTGCCAGCAGCGTAGGGACTAGCGGGTTTTCACGACCTTACGAGCAGTACTTC. Encoded protein: CASSVGTSGFSRPYEQYF.

The chain recombines TRBV10-1 with TRBJ1-5; maybe TRBD1 (5 bases). V was shortened by 8 bases and J by 1 base, with 15 bases between the two germline ends. Per germline, CDR1 WNHNN and CDR2 SYGVQD (reference sequence). The CDR3 length is 15 residues. The CDR3 reads CASFPTGISNQPQHF. The CDR3 DNA reads TGCGCCAGCTTCCCAACAGGTATAAGCAATCAGCCCCAGCATTTT.

The chain combines TRBV7-8 with TRBJ2-2; the match to TRBD2 covers 10 bases. The germline CDR1 and CDR2 sequences are SGHVS and FQNEAQ. The J segment lost 2 bases and the V segment lost 3 bases, leaving 9 bases of the junction unmatched. This CDR3 has 18 residues. The CDR3 sequence is CASSLGLAGVRNTGELFF. The CDR3, as DNA: TGTGCCAGCAGCTTGGGGCTAGCGGGAGTCAGAAACACCGGGGAGCTGTTTTTT.